This TCR beta chain was identified in a study of T cell responses to AZD1222 COVID-19 vaccine. Some clones are missing from TCRdb's copy, which holds only in-frame ones; the method was immunoSEQ multiplex PCR. Among about 150,000 clones listed, 70% to 90% were seen once. This clone came up once. This CDR3 contains 16 residues. CDR1 and CDR2 from the germline V gene are LNHDA and SQIVND (reference sequence). V dropped 5 bases and J dropped 2 bases, with 18 bases sitting between them. The genes are TRBV19 and TRBJ1-2; tentative D call: TRBD1 (5 bases). This specimen was peripheral blood, taken 28 days after the second AZD1222 dose. This receptor was obtained from an adult who received the AZD1222 COVID-19 vaccine. The CDR3 spells CASSLLGGSSNYGYTF. The CDR3 DNA reads as TGTGCCAGTAGTCTCCTCGGGGGATCCTCAAACTATGGCTACACCTTC. The variable domain in full, with the rest retrieved from reference TRBV19 and TRBJ1-2, is DGGITQSPKYLFRKEGQNVTLSCEQNLNHDAMYWYRQDPGQGLRLIYYSQIVNDFQKGDIAEGYSVSREKKESFPLTVTSAQKNPTAFYLCASSLLGGSSNYGYTFGSGTRLTVV.